Listed below are T cell receptor beta chains from one sample, sequenced in a study of shared clonotypes between healthy human individuals. Sequenced by immunoSEQ multiplex PCR; TCRdb stores in-frame clones only, minus some. The sample yields about 870,000 clones, almost 95% seen once. Sequenced material: naive CD8+ T cells sorted from blood. These receptors came from a man younger than 45 in good health. Each CDR3 is given with its conserved first and last residue. Each record gives: D gene, J gene, clone size, V gene, CDR3 protein, CDR3 DNA. The D gene is left open where the match is weak. Not all rows give a size; the values are once, few, many and, for expanded clones, a class.

NA	TRBJ1-5	NA	TRBV2	CASREEPNQPQHF	TGTGCCAGCAGAGAAGAGCCGAATCAGCCCCAGCATTTT
NA	TRBJ2-1	once	TRBV7-9	CASSPPTYNEQFF	TGTGCCAGCAGCCCCCCAACGTACAATGAGCAGTTCTTC
NA	TRBJ2-7	NA	TRBV27	CASSSSGGFEQYF	TGTGCCAGCAGTTCGAGTGGGGGGTTCGAGCAGTACTTC
TRBD1	TRBJ2-7	NA	TRBV19	CASSPGTGGYEQYF	TGTGCCAGTTCCCCCGGGACAGGGGGCTACGAGCAGTACTTC
NA	TRBJ2-2	NA	TRBV29-1	CSGQPGLTGELFF	TGCAGCGGCCAACCGGGTCTCACCGGGGAGCTGTTTTTT
NA	TRBJ1-1	NA	TRBV9	CASSAGSRTQNTEAFF	TGTGCCAGCAGCGCGGGTTCAAGGACACAGAACACTGAAGCTTTCTTT
NA	TRBJ1-5	NA	TRBV2	CASSATSGQPQHF	TGTGCCAGCAGTGCCACCTCGGGGCAGCCCCAGCATTTT
NA	TRBJ1-2	once	TRBV29-1	CSALPPGQSMAYF	TGCAGCGCCCTTCCCCCGGGACAATCAATGGCCTACTTC
TRBD2	TRBJ2-5	NA	TRBV28	CASSLPIRVDSGTSGETQYF	TGTGCCAGCAGTTTGCCTATTCGGGTCGATAGTGGGACTAGCGGGGAGACCCAGTACTTC
NA	TRBJ1-2	NA	TRBV27	CASSLSQGLYGYTF	TGTGCCAGCAGTTTATCACAGGGATTATATGGCTACACCTTC
TRBD2	TRBJ2-7	NA	TRBV4-3	CASSQDFGGSNYEQYF	TGCGCCAGCAGCCAAGATTTCGGCGGGAGTAACTACGAGCAGTACTTC
NA	TRBJ2-1	NA	TRBV7-9	CASSPSYNEQFF	TGTGCCAGCAGCCCTTCCTACAATGAGCAGTTCTTC
TRBD1	TRBJ2-7	NA	TRBV5-4	CASSLGDRSYEQYF	TGTGCCAGCAGCCTTGGGGACAGATCCTACGAGCAGTACTTC
NA	TRBJ2-1	NA	TRBV18	CASSPSPIRGVHPNTYNEQFF	TGTGCCAGCTCACCAAGTCCGATCAGGGGCGTACACCCGAACACCTACAATGAGCAGTTCTTC
TRBD1	TRBJ1-5	NA	TRBV18	CASSPQPGQGARQPQHF	TGTGCCAGCTCACCACAACCGGGACAGGGGGCGCGACAGCCCCAGCATTTT
NA	TRBJ2-1	NA	TRBV5-4	CASSPSSYNEQFF	TGTGCCAGCAGCCCTAGCTCCTACAATGAGCAGTTCTTC
NA	TRBJ2-3	NA	TRBV27	CASSLPGQGRDTQYF	TGTGCCAGCAGCCTCCCCGGGCAGGGGCGCGATACGCAGTATTTT
NA	TRBJ2-7	NA	TRBV27	CASSFFRSSTYEQYF	TGTGCCAGCAGTTTTTTCAGGAGTAGCACCTACGAGCAGTACTTC
NA	TRBJ1-4	NA	TRBV9	CASSETEGGKLFF	TGTGCCAGCAGCGAGACGGAGGGGGGAAAACTGTTTTTT
TRBD2	TRBJ2-7	NA	TRBV7-9	CASSGTSGRSYEQYF	TGTGCCAGCAGCGGGACTAGCGGGAGGTCCTACGAGCAGTACTTC
NA	TRBJ2-3	NA	TRBV19	CASSIWDTQYF	TGTGCCAGTAGTATTTGGGATACGCAGTATTTT
TRBD2	TRBJ2-7	NA	TRBV19	CASSAYAGVAYEQYF	TGTGCCAGTAGCGCCTATGCGGGAGTTGCCTACGAGCAGTACTTC
NA	TRBJ2-1	NA	TRBV6-1	CASSEWGTSYNEQFF	TGTGCCAGCAGTGAATGGGGGACCTCCTACAATGAGCAGTTCTTC
NA	TRBJ1-2	NA	TRBV5-1	CASSFERSYGYTF	TGCGCCAGCAGCTTCGAGAGGAGCTATGGCTACACCTTC
NA	TRBJ2-3	NA	TRBV7-9	CASSSRRDGPEDTQYF	TGTGCCAGCAGCTCGCGGCGTGACGGTCCGGAGGATACGCAGTATTTT
NA	TRBJ1-1	NA	TRBV6-4	CASSEADNTEAFF	TGTGCCAGCAGTGAGGCAGATAACACTGAAGCTTTCTTT
NA	TRBJ2-1	NA	TRBV11-1	CASSLRGSSYNEQFF	TGTGCCAGCAGCTTAAGGGGGAGCTCCTACAATGAGCAGTTCTTC
TRBD2	TRBJ2-7	NA	TRBV5-5	CASSGTSGGSYEQYF	TGTGCCAGCTCAGGGACTAGCGGGGGATCCTACGAGCAGTACTTC
TRBD2	TRBJ2-1	NA	TRBV5-1	CASSLRTSGTDEQFF	TGCGCCAGCAGCTTGCGGACTAGCGGGACCGATGAGCAGTTCTTC
NA	TRBJ2-3	NA	TRBV10-3	CATEFGEWNTDTQYF	TGTGCCACGGAATTTGGGGAGTGGAACACAGATACGCAGTATTTT
TRBD1	TRBJ1-2	NA	TRBV6-6	CASSYSWTGNYGYTF	TGTGCCAGCAGTTACTCGTGGACAGGAAACTATGGCTACACCTTC
TRBD2	TRBJ2-7	NA	TRBV18	CASSPETSEAYEQYF	TGTGCCAGCTCACCAGAGACTAGCGAGGCCTACGAGCAGTACTTC
NA	TRBJ2-7	NA	TRBV15	CATSRPTEYEQYF	TGTGCCACCAGCAGACCAACAGAGTACGAGCAGTACTTC
TRBD1	TRBJ1-5	NA	TRBV15	CATSSTIRQGLNQPQHF	TGTGCCACCAGCAGTACGATACGACAGGGTCTAAATCAGCCCCAGCATTTT
NA	TRBJ2-7	NA	TRBV7-9	CASSLDATYEQYF	TGTGCCAGCAGCTTAGACGCCACCTACGAGCAGTACTTC
NA	TRBJ1-5	NA	TRBV9	CASSPTDSSNQPQHF	TGTGCCAGCAGCCCAACTGACAGCAGCAATCAGCCCCAGCATTTT
NA	TRBJ2-3	NA	TRBV10-3	CAISGDVTDTQYF	TGTGCCATCAGTGGGGATGTCACAGATACGCAGTATTTT
TRBD2	TRBJ2-7	NA	TRBV27	CASRAGGPTYEQYF	TGTGCCAGCCGAGCGGGAGGGCCTACGTACGAGCAGTACTTC
TRBD2	TRBJ2-1	NA	TRBV27	CASSLGRGRDIHEQFF	TGTGCCAGCAGTTTAGGCCGGGGGAGGGATATACATGAGCAGTTCTTC
NA	TRBJ1-4	NA	TRBV6-4	CASKVRSNEKLFF	TGTGCCAGCAAAGTTAGGTCTAATGAAAAACTGTTTTTT
NA	TRBJ1-5	NA	TRBV11-2	CASSPSQGQVGNQPQHF	TGTGCCAGCAGCCCCTCACAGGGACAAGTGGGCAATCAGCCCCAGCATTTT
TRBD2	TRBJ2-5	NA	TRBV5-5	CASSSALAEETQYF	TGTGCCAGCAGCTCGGCTCTAGCGGAAGAGACCCAGTACTTC
NA	TRBJ2-5	NA	TRBV14	CASSQVSRGEETQYF	TGTGCCAGCAGCCAAGTCTCCAGGGGGGAGGAGACCCAGTACTTC
TRBD2	TRBJ2-3	NA	TRBV6-1	CASSRLAEYTDTQYF	TGTGCCAGCAGCCGACTAGCGGAATACACAGATACGCAGTATTTT
TRBD2	TRBJ2-7	NA	TRBV5-4	CASSFVAGGFYEQYF	TGTGCCAGCAGCTTTGTAGCGGGAGGCTTCTACGAGCAGTACTTC
NA	TRBJ1-2	NA	TRBV2	CASSEMGGPNYGYTF	TGTGCCAGCAGTGAAATGGGGGGCCCTAACTATGGCTACACCTTC
NA	TRBJ2-2	NA	TRBV6-5	CASSSSNTGELFF	TGTGCCAGCAGTTCCTCGAACACCGGGGAGCTGTTTTTT
NA	TRBJ2-1	NA	TRBV9	CASSVEGNEQFF	TGTGCCAGCAGCGTTGAGGGTAATGAGCAGTTCTTC
NA	TRBJ2-7	NA	TRBV7-9	CASSYRGSHEQYF	TGTGCCAGCAGCTACCGGGGGAGCCACGAGCAGTACTTC
NA	TRBJ2-5	NA	TRBV29-1	CSVDGVPPYQETQYF	TGCAGCGTTGACGGGGTACCCCCTTACCAAGAGACCCAGTACTTC